One and the same sample provided the 10 T cell receptor beta chains below, sequenced in a study of ipilimumab plus nivolumab after autologous stem cell transplantation. Measured with immunoSEQ multiplex PCR; TCRdb has only the in-frame clones, and not every one. The table includes some 17,000 clones, around four fifths detected once. The source was PBMCs, collected in a trial of ipilimumab plus nivolumab as post-transplant consolidation. Receptors were obtained from a male donor with diffuse large B-cell lymphoma.

V gene TRBV5-1 combines with J gene TRBJ1-3; D not resolved. Between the trimmed V and J ends, which lost 0 bases and 3 bases, there was a span of 4 bases. This CDR3 contains 13 residues. Germline V gene lookup returns CDR1 SGHRS and CDR2 YFSETQ. CDR3 protein: CASSLEGGNTIYF. The CDR3, as DNA: TGCGCCAGCAGCTTGGAAGGTGGAAACACCATATATTTT. The entire variable domain, with the rest obtained from reference TRBV5-1 and TRBJ1-3, is as follows: KAGVTQTPRYLIKTRGQQVTLSCSPISGHRSVSWYQQTPGQGLQFLFEYFSETQRNKGNFPGRFSGRQFSNSRSEMNVSTLELGDSALYLCASSLEGGNTIYFGEGSWLTVV.

The J gene is TRBJ1-1, the V gene TRBV12-5; D gene ambiguous. From germline, CDR1 is LGHNT and CDR2 FRNRAP. This CDR3 comprises 13 residues. V gave up 1 base and J gave up 3 bases, with 6 bases separating them. CDR3 coding DNA: TGTGCTAGTGGTTTGGCCCTAGACACTGAAGCTTTCTTT. Amino acids: CASGLALDTEAFF.

J is TRBJ2-5 and V is TRBV2; TRBD2 is a possible D gene (6 bases). CDR1 is SNHLY and CDR2 is FYNNEI in the germline V gene. The CDR3 extends over 11 amino acids. V was pared by 4 bases and J by 8 bases, with 8 bases between. The CDR3 coding sequence is TGTGCCAGCAGTGTCGGGGGTACCCAGTACTTC. It yields the protein CASSVGGTQYF.

This sequence joins TRBV10-2 and TRBJ2-5; the D gene is possibly TRBD2 (7 bases). The J call could be wrong; TRBJ2-7 is a better fit for the DNA end. This CDR3 is built from 17 residues. CDR1 and CDR2 (germline): WSHSY, SAAADI. CDR3 protein: CASSERLEGGSSYEQYF. CDR3 nucleotides: TGCGCCAGCAGTGAGCGTCTCGAGGGGGGGAGCTCCTACGAGCAGTACTTC.

The chain is built from TRBV5-1 and TRBJ2-5; possibly TRBD1 for D (6 bases). With the DNA end fitting TRBJ2-7 better, the J assignment may be wrong. The CDR3 is made up of 12 amino acids. Germline CDR1 SGHRS, CDR2 YFSETQ. The CDR3 loop is CASSRDNYEQYF. DNA of the CDR3: TGCGCCAGCAGCCGGGACAACTACGAGCAGTACTTC.

The chain is built from TRBV2 and TRBJ2-1, with D maybe TRBD2 (5 bases). The V end lost 4 bases, the J end lost 12 bases, and 13 bases lay between the germline ends. The CDR3 covers 12 residues. CDR1 SNHLY and CDR2 FYNNEI come from the germline V gene. CDR3 protein: CASSVESGMQFF. The CDR3 region has the DNA TGTGCCAGCAGTGTTGAATCGGGGATGCAGTTCTTC.

The V gene is TRBV5-1, the J gene TRBJ2-5, with D possibly being TRBD1 or TRBD2 (5 bases each). V was shortened by 6 bases and J by 0 bases, with 15 bases between the two germline ends. The germline gives CDR1 SGHRS, CDR2 YFSETQ. The CDR3 has 15 amino acids. CDR3 loop: CASTPSGTYQETQYF. The CDR3 DNA reads as TGCGCCAGCACACCCAGTGGGACGTACCAAGAGACCCAGTACTTC.

CDR3 sequence: CASSLEMGQNSPLHF. As DNA, the CDR3 is TGCGCCAGCAGCTTGGAGATGGGACAGAATTCACCCCTCCACTTT. The chain joins TRBV5-1 to TRBJ1-6; 7 bases agree with TRBD1. The V and J ends lost 0 bases and 7 bases, in that order; junction bases with no gene match: 4. This CDR3 comprises 15 residues. The germline CDR1 and CDR2 sequences are SGHRS and YFSETQ. Supplemented by reference TRBV5-1 and TRBJ1-6, the full variable domain reads KAGVTQTPRYLIKTRGQQVTLSCSPISGHRSVSWYQQTPGQGLQFLFEYFSETQRNKGNFPGRFSGRQFSNSRSEMNVSTLELGDSALYLCASSLEMGQNSPLHFGNGTRLTVT.

This clone was observed a handful of times. V usage is TRBV5-1 and J usage is TRBJ2-2; 9 positions match TRBD1. With 5 bases clipped from V and 6 bases from J, the junction kept 11 bases outside the gene matches. The CDR3 is 16 amino acids. Germline assignment: CDR1 SGHRS and CDR2 YFSETQ. CDR3 DNA sequence: TGCGCCAGCAGGATCAACCCGGGACAGGGCTCCGGGGAGCTGTTTTTT. Protein product: CASRINPGQGSGELFF. The variable domain in full, with the rest retrieved from reference TRBV5-1 and TRBJ2-2, is KAGVTQTPRYLIKTRGQQVTLSCSPISGHRSVSWYQQTPGQGLQFLFEYFSETQRNKGNFPGRFSGRQFSNSRSEMNVSTLELGDSALYLCASRINPGQGSGELFFGEGSRLTVL.

The chain is built from TRBV5-1 and TRBJ2-3; unclear D gene. Trimming removed 0 bases from V and 6 bases from J, with 11 bases in between. The germline gives CDR1 SGHRS, CDR2 YFSETQ. CDR3 size: 14 residues. The CDR3 nucleotides are TGCGCCAGCAGCTTGGAGTCTGGGGTGGATACGCAGTATTTT. It translates to CASSLESGVDTQYF. Drawing the rest from reference TRBV5-1 and TRBJ2-3, the complete variable domain is KAGVTQTPRYLIKTRGQQVTLSCSPISGHRSVSWYQQTPGQGLQFLFEYFSETQRNKGNFPGRFSGRQFSNSRSEMNVSTLELGDSALYLCASSLESGVDTQYFGPGTRLTVL.